This TCR beta chain stems from a study of graft-versus-host responses after intestinal transplantation. Study-level findings and limits: Among recipient marrow samples, GvH clones were found; some appeared first in ileum or blood.

Germline V gene lookup returns CDR1 SGHNT and CDR2 YENEEA. Germline trimming cut 6 bases from V and 1 base from J; bases unmatched to any gene: 15. The CDR3 is made up of 18 amino acids. Data came from immunoSEQ multiplex PCR; TCRdb stores just in-frame clones and leaves some out. The data hold some 48,000 clones, with 90% to 95% observed a single time. To note about this clone: What it recognizes is unknown.

Source: unstimulated CD8+ T cells sorted from spleen or lymph node cells, taken before transplant. The receptor comes from a human donor who was the organ donor for an intestinal transplant. J is TRBJ2-5 and V is TRBV11-3, with 9 bases identical to TRBD1. The CDR3 DNA reads as TGTGCCAGCAGTTACCCTCCGGGACAGGGATTACTCCAAGAGACCCAGTACTTC. Its protein product is CASSYPPGQGLLQETQYF.